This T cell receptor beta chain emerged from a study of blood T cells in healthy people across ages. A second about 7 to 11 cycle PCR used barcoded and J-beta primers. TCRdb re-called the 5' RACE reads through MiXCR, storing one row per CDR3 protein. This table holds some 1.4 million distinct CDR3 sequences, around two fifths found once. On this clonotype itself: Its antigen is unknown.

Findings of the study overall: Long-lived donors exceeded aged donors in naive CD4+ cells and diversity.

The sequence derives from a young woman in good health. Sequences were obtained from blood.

The CDR3 loop is CASSLGLQVAEAFF. The CDR3 nucleotides read TGTGCCAGCAGTTTGGGCCTACAGGTCGCTGAAGCTTTCTTT. This sequence joins TRBV12-3 or TRBV12-4 and TRBJ1-1; D may be TRBD1 (5 bases). V dropped 3 bases and J dropped 6 bases, with 14 bases sitting between them. This CDR3 spans 14 amino acids.